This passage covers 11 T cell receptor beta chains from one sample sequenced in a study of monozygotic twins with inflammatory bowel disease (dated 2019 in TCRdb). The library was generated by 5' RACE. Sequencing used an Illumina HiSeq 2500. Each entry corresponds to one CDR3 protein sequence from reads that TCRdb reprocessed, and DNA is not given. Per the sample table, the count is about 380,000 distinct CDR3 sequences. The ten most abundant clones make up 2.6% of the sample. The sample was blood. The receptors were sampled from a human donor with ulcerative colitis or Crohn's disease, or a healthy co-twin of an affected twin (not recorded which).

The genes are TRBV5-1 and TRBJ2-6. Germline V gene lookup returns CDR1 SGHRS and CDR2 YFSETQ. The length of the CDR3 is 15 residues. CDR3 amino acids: CASQSPTEGANVLTF.

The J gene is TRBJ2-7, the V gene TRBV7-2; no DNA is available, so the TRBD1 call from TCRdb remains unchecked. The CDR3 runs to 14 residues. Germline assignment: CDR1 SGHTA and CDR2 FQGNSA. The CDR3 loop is CASSLTRQGYEQYF.

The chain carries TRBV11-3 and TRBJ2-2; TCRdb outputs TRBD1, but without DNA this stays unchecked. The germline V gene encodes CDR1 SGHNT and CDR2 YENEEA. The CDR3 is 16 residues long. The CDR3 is CASSPRTGGVGGELFF.

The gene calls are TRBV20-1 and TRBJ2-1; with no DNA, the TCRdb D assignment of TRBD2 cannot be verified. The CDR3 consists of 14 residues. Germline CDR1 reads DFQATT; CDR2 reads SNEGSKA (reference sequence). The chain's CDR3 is CSAVGGGGYNEQFF.

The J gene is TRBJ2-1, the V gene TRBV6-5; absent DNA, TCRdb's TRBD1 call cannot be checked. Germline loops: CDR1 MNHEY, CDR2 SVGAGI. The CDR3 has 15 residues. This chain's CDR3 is CASSYGAMGGNEQFF.

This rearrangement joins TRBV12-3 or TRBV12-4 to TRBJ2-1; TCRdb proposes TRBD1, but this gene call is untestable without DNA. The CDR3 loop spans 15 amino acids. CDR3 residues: CASSDRVSSYNEQFF.

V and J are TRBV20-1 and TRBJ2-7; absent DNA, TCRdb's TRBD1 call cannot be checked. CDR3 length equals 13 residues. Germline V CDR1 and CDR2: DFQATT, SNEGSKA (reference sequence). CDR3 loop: CSAREPTEYEQYF.

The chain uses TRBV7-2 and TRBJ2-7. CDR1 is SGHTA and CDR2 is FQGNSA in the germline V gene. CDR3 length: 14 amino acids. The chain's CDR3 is CASSPRGHLGEQYF.

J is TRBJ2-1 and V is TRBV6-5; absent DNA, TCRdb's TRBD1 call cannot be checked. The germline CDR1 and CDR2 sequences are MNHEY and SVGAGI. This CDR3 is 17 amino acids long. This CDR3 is CASSYAYGGRWDNEQFF.

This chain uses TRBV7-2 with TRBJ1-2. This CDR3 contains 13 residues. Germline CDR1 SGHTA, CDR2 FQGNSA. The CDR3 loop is CASSFRRGDGYTF.

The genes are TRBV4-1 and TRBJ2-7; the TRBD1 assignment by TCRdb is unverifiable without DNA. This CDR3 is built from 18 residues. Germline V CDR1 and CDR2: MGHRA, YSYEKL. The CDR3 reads CASSQGLSQGGLSYEQYF.